The 18 T cell receptor beta chains listed next were all sequenced from one sample in a study of pediatric ulcerative colitis. Repertoires were generated with immunoSEQ multiplex PCR, while TCRdb's copy carries only in-frame clones and drops some. In the table there are approximately 60,000 clones, roughly nine tenths of which are singletons. The sample was blood. These receptors were obtained from a boy under 18 with severe ulcerative colitis.

The chain combines TRBV6-4 with TRBJ2-1; TRBD2 agrees at 9 bases. CDR3 length equals 15 residues. Unmatched junction bases numbered 5, after V lost 6 bases and J lost 2 bases. CDR1 is MRHNA, CDR2 SNTAGT, per germline. CDR3 sequence: CASSVASGTYNEQFF. The CDR3 region has the DNA TGTGCCAGCAGCGTAGCTAGCGGGACCTACAATGAGCAGTTCTTC.

The chain's CDR3 is CSVEAGGPGELFF. The DNA of the CDR3 is TGCAGCGTTGAAGCCGGGGGGCCCGGGGAGCTGTTTTTT. V usage is TRBV29-1 and J usage is TRBJ2-2, with TRBD2 as a possible D gene (7 bases). The CDR3 covers 13 residues. Germline V CDR1 and CDR2: SQVTM, ANQGSEA. V lost 1 base to trimming and J lost 6 bases, with 9 bases between them.

The gene calls are TRBV5-1 and TRBJ2-6, with TRBD1 matching over 7 bases. Per the germline V gene, CDR1 is SGHRS and CDR2 is YFSETQ. There are 18 residues in the CDR3. The V gene end was trimmed by 0 bases and the J gene end by 3 bases; junction bases not matched to a gene: 9. DNA for the CDR3: TGCGCCAGCAGCTTGGGACAGGGTTGGTTAGGTGGGGCCAACGTCCTGACTTTC. This codes for CASSLGQGWLGGANVLTF.

The chain has TRBV6-1 and TRBJ1-1, with D hard to call. The CDR3 runs 17 residues. CDR1 is MNHNS and CDR2 is SASEGT in the germline V gene. Trimming left V 2 bases short and J 0 bases short, with 16 bases between. The CDR3 here is CASSERAGYEVNTEAFF. Here the CDR3 DNA reads TGTGCCAGCAGTGAACGCGCAGGTTATGAGGTGAACACTGAAGCTTTCTTT.

The genes are TRBV4-2 and TRBJ2-1, with D possibly TRBD2 on 6 matching bases. Looked up from germline, CDR1 is LGHNA and CDR2 is YNFKEQ. Trimming left V 3 bases short and J 1 base short, with 10 bases between. This CDR3 contains 15 residues. The CDR3 DNA reads TGTGCCAGCAGCCAGCGGGAAGGGTCCTACAATGAGCAGTTCTTC. This codes for CASSQREGSYNEQFF.

The chain has TRBV7-9 and TRBJ2-3, with TRBD1 as a possible D gene (5 bases). Germline CDR1 is SEHNR and CDR2 is FQNEAQ (reference sequence). The CDR3 runs 13 residues. V shed 8 bases and J shed 4 bases, with 13 bases lying between them. The CDR3 loop is CASGGRGADTQYF. The CDR3 nucleotides read TGTGCCAGCGGCGGAAGGGGTGCAGATACGCAGTATTTT. The full variable domain, in which reference TRBV7-9 and TRBJ2-3 provide the parts outside the CDR3, is DTGVSQNPRHKITKRGQNVTFRCDPISEHNRLYWYRQTLGQGPEFLTYFQNEAQLEKSRLLSDRFSAERPKGSFSTLEIQRTEQGDSAMYLCASGGRGADTQYFGPGTRLTVL.

The CDR3 nucleotides are TGCGCCAGCAGCTTGCCCAGCACAGAGCAGTTCTTC. This codes for CASSLPSTEQFF. J is TRBJ2-1 and V is TRBV5-1; no reliable D call. This CDR3 comprises 12 residues. The germline V gene has CDR1 SGHRS and CDR2 YFSETQ. Trimming removed 1 base from V and 10 bases from J, with 9 bases in between.

This chain uses TRBV19 with TRBJ1-1, with D tentatively TRBD1 (5 bases). The CDR3 covers 13 residues. The germline V gene has CDR1 LNHDA and CDR2 SQIVND (reference sequence). The ends were cut back, 4 bases at V and 0 bases at J, with 6 bases in the middle. CDR3 in amino acids: CASSKGLNTEAFF. Written as DNA, the CDR3 is TGTGCCAGTAGTAAGGGACTGAACACTGAAGCTTTCTTT.

This rearrangement joins TRBV27 to TRBJ2-3, with 8 bases aligning to TRBD2. The CDR3 contains 15 residues. The ends lost 5 bases at V and 6 bases at J; junction bases unmatched: 10. Germline CDR1 and CDR2: MNHEY and SMNVEV (reference sequence). The DNA for the CDR3 is TGTGCCAGCAGTGACATACTAGCGGTCCGGGATACGCAGTATTTT. It translates to CASSDILAVRDTQYF.

This clone appeared once. The chain carries TRBV7-8 and TRBJ2-7, with 10 bases identical to TRBD1. The CDR3 runs to 15 residues. Germline V gives CDR1 SGHVS, CDR2 FQNEAQ. V shed 2 bases and J 4 bases; nucleotides not matched to a gene: 5. CDR3 sequence reads: CASSLPPGQGYEQYF. For the CDR3, the DNA is TGTGCCAGCAGCTTACCACCGGGACAGGGGTACGAGCAGTACTTC. The full variable domain, rest sourced from reference TRBV7-8 and TRBJ2-7, is GAGVSQSPRYKVAKRGQDVALRCDPISGHVSLFWYQQALGQGPEFLTYFQNEAQLDKSGLPSDRFFAERPEGSVSTLKIQRTQQEDSAVYLCASSLPPGQGYEQYFGPGTRLTVT.

The chain couples TRBV15 to TRBJ2-5, with no clear D. CDR3 length: 14 residues. Trimming shortened V by 5 bases and J by 3 bases, and 13 bases separated the two germline ends. Germline V gene sequence: CDR1 LNHNV, CDR2 YYDKDF (reference sequence). The CDR3 protein is CATSLRDRKETQYF. The CDR3, as DNA: TGTGCCACCAGCCTAAGAGACCGAAAAGAGACCCAGTACTTC.

V is TRBV18 and J is TRBJ1-3; D gene uncertain. The V and J ends lost 2 bases and 4 bases respectively, with 12 bases between them. CDR1 and CDR2 from the germline V gene are KGHSH and LQKENI. CDR3 length equals 15 residues. The CDR3 bases are TGTGCCAGCTCACCATACTCCTTGGAGGGAAACACCATATATTTT. Its protein product is CASSPYSLEGNTIYF.

This rearrangement joins TRBV13 to TRBJ2-7; 10 nucleotides match TRBD1. The CDR3 runs to 15 residues. V lost 2 bases to trimming and J lost 4 bases; unmatched junction nucleotides: 5. Germline assignment: CDR1 PRHDT and CDR2 FYEKMQ (reference sequence). The CDR3 DNA reads as TGTGCCAGCAGCTTATGGGACAGGGGAAAATACGAGCAGTACTTC. It specifies CASSLWDRGKYEQYF.

The rearrangement links TRBV5-1 to TRBJ2-3; D might be TRBD1 or TRBD2, each matching 5 bases. From germline, CDR1 is SGHRS and CDR2 YFSETQ. This CDR3 has 15 residues. V lost 1 base to trimming and J lost 4 bases, with 13 bases between them. The CDR3, as DNA: TGCGCCAGCAGCTTGACGGCCACGGGACCAGATACGCAGTATTTT. Protein: CASSLTATGPDTQYF. Complete variable domain (other parts from reference TRBV5-1 and TRBJ2-3): KAGVTQTPRYLIKTRGQQVTLSCSPISGHRSVSWYQQTPGQGLQFLFEYFSETQRNKGNFPGRFSGRQFSNSRSEMNVSTLELGDSALYLCASSLTATGPDTQYFGPGTRLTVL.

The chain couples TRBV6-5 to TRBJ2-7; the match to TRBD2 covers 13 bases. The CDR3 contains 16 residues. V shed 0 bases and J 2 bases; nucleotides not matched to a gene: 1. From germline, CDR1 is MNHEY and CDR2 SVGAGI. The CDR3 sequence: CASSYSGLAGTYEQYF. The CDR3 bases are TGTGCCAGCAGTTACTCGGGACTAGCGGGAACCTACGAGCAGTACTTC.

This clone was seen a handful of times. The chain links TRBV15 to TRBJ2-3; a weak D match, TRBD1 (5 bases). The CDR3 contains 15 residues. Germline CDR1 is LNHNV and CDR2 is YYDKDF (reference sequence). Trimming pared 0 bases from V and 2 bases from J, leaving 9 bases between. The CDR3 region has the DNA TGTGCCACCAGCAGAGATGGGGCTCCCACAGATACGCAGTATTTT. Encoded protein: CATSRDGAPTDTQYF.

V gene TRBV7-2 combines with J gene TRBJ2-3; tentatively, D is TRBD1 (5 bases). Germline V lookup: CDR1 SGHTA, CDR2 FQGNSA. The CDR3 loop spans 14 amino acids. The V and J ends lost 6 bases and 5 bases respectively, with 15 bases between them. The CDR3 coding sequence is TGTGCCAGCAGGCTTAGGGGTTGGGAAGATACGCAGTATTTT. Its translation is CASRLRGWEDTQYF.

V gene TRBV6-5 combines with J gene TRBJ2-7, with TRBD1 as a possible D gene (5 bases). Trimming shortened V by 10 bases and J by 6 bases, and 19 bases separated the two germline ends. The CDR3 is 13 residues long. Germline assignment: CDR1 MNHEY and CDR2 SVGAGI. Here the CDR3 DNA reads TGTGCCACCATTACAGGTGGTCCTGGCGAGCAGTACTTC. Protein: CATITGGPGEQYF.